These 21 T cell receptor beta chains originate from one sample sequenced in a study of T cell responses to AZD1222 COVID-19 vaccine. Sequencing used immunoSEQ multiplex PCR; TCRdb keeps in-frame clones, though not all of them. There are roughly 110,000 clones in the sample; 92% occur only once, and about 8.1% lies in the top ten. The specimen comprised peripheral blood, sampled 28 days after the second AZD1222 dose. The receptors were sampled from an adult who received the AZD1222 COVID-19 vaccine.

The gene calls are TRBV14 and TRBJ2-1; the match to TRBD1 covers 8 bases. V dropped 3 bases and J dropped 4; count of bases not matched to a gene: 2. Germline V CDR1 and CDR2: SGHDN, FVKESK. This CDR3 comprises 14 residues. In DNA, the CDR3 is TGTGCCAGCAGCCAGACAGGGGTATACAATGAGCAGTTCTTC. Translating it yields CASSQTGVYNEQFF.

The gene calls are TRBV10-3 and TRBJ1-1; no clear D. V lost 4 bases, J lost 0 bases, and 9 bases lay in between. Germline CDR1 is ENHRY and CDR2 is SYGVKD. CDR3 size: 14 residues. Here the CDR3 DNA reads TGTGCCATCAGTGGTGGGAGTCTGAACACTGAAGCTTTCTTT. It translates to CAISGGSLNTEAFF.

The V gene is TRBV9, the J gene TRBJ2-1; TRBD2 matches 10 bases. Germline V gene data show CDR1 as SGDLS and CDR2 as YYNGEE. Unmatched junction bases numbered 8, after V lost 0 bases and J lost 8 bases. The CDR3 sequence is 16 residues long. The CDR3 nucleotides read TGTGCCAGCAGCGTAGTGAGCGGGGGGGCCGGATATGAGCAGTTCTTC. It specifies CASSVVSGGAGYEQFF.

The chain uses TRBV10-2 and TRBJ1-2; no clear D. V lost 2 bases and J lost 2, with 12 bases in between. Germline-derived CDR1 and CDR2 are WSHSY and SAAADI. CDR3 length: 15 amino acids. The CDR3 nucleotides are TGCGCCAGCAGTGAGGCTTACCGGGCCAACTATGGCTACACCTTC. It specifies CASSEAYRANYGYTF.

The chain uses TRBV7-9 and TRBJ1-1; D unclear. V shed 4 bases and J shed 4 bases, with 10 bases lying between them. Germline V gene sequence: CDR1 SEHNR, CDR2 FQNEAQ (reference sequence). The CDR3 runs 13 residues. The DNA for the CDR3 is TGTGCCAGCAGCTACGATGTGGGCACTGAAGCTTTCTTT. It translates to CASSYDVGTEAFF. The entire variable domain, with the rest obtained from reference TRBV7-9 and TRBJ1-1, is as follows: DTGVSQNPRHKITKRGQNVTFRCDPISEHNRLYWYRQTLGQGPEFLTYFQNEAQLEKSRLLSDRFSAERPKGSFSTLEIQRTEQGDSAMYLCASSYDVGTEAFFGQGTRLTVV.

The V call is TRBV19, the J call TRBJ2-4; D call uncertain. The CDR3 sequence is 14 residues long. Germline V gene sequence: CDR1 LNHDA, CDR2 SQIVND (reference sequence). Deletions cut 3 bases from V and 0 bases from J, with 6 bases between. CDR3 sequence (DNA): TGTGCCAGTAGTATCATACTAGCCAAAAACATTCAGTACTTC. Its protein is CASSIILAKNIQYF.

J is TRBJ1-3 and V is TRBV5-4, with 8 bases matching TRBD1. With 3 bases clipped from V and 7 bases from J, the junction kept 6 bases outside the gene matches. Germline V gene sequence: CDR1 SGHNT, CDR2 YYREEE (reference sequence). The CDR3 is made up of 14 amino acids. This CDR3 is CASSSGTGKNTIYF. In DNA, the CDR3 is TGTGCCAGCAGCTCAGGGACAGGAAAGAACACCATATATTTT.

This chain uses TRBV20-1 with TRBJ2-1; tentatively, D is TRBD1 or TRBD2 (5 bases each). V was cut by 7 bases and J by 4 bases, with 8 bases left in between. CDR3 length: 11 amino acids. Germline V gives CDR1 DFQATT, CDR2 SNEGSKA (reference sequence). The CDR3: CSERGYNEQFF. DNA of the CDR3: TGCAGTGAGAGGGGATACAATGAGCAGTTCTTC.

The rearrangement joins TRBV30 to TRBJ1-1; D may be TRBD1 (6 bases). There are 14 residues in the CDR3. Germline lookup yields CDR1 GTSNPN and CDR2 SVGIG (reference sequence). V lost 2 bases and J lost 4, with 14 bases in between. The CDR3 sequence: CAWSFGQLPTEAFF. The CDR3 DNA sequence: TGTGCCTGGAGTTTTGGACAGCTCCCCACTGAAGCTTTCTTT. Looking up the rest from reference TRBV30 and TRBJ1-1 gives the full variable domain: SQTIHQWPATLVQPVGSPLSLECTVEGTSNPNLYWYRQAAGRGLQLLFYSVGIGQISSEVPQNLSASRPQDRQFILSSKKLLLSDSGFYLCAWSFGQLPTEAFFGQGTRLTVV.

Worth noting for this clone: Other nucleotide sequences in the sample specify the same CDR3. The rearrangement links TRBV19 to TRBJ2-5, with a tentative D call TRBD1 (5 bases). V dropped 1 base and J dropped 4 bases, with 10 bases sitting between them. Germline CDR1 and CDR2: LNHDA and SQIVND (reference sequence). The CDR3 runs 14 residues. The CDR3 spells CASSIGQGAETQYF. CDR3 DNA: TGTGCCAGTAGTATAGGCCAGGGTGCAGAGACCCAGTACTTC.

This clone has a single count. The rearrangement links TRBV15 to TRBJ1-3; D perhaps matches TRBD1 (5 bases). Germline CDR1 LNHNV, CDR2 YYDKDF (reference sequence). The CDR3 is 17 amino acids. Trimming removed 0 bases from V and 0 bases from J, with 12 bases in between. In nucleotides, the CDR3 is TGTGCCACCAGCAGAGATCGGGGGTTACTCTCTGGAAACACCATATATTTT. Protein product: CATSRDRGLLSGNTIYF.

The chain has TRBV19 and TRBJ1-2; D might be TRBD1 (5 bases). Germline V gives CDR1 LNHDA, CDR2 SQIVND (reference sequence). The CDR3 has 13 amino acids. The V end was cut by 3 bases, the J end by 6 bases, with 11 bases between. As DNA, the CDR3 is TGTGCCAGTAGTATCGGGGGTTCCAATGGCTACACCTTC. Translation: CASSIGGSNGYTF.

This chain uses TRBV2 with TRBJ2-1; 13 nucleotides match TRBD2. The V gene's germline CDR1 is SNHLY and CDR2 FYNNEI. This CDR3 comprises 16 residues. Trimming at V came to 7 bases and at J to 7 bases, leaving 10 bases not matched to a gene. The CDR3 region has the DNA TGTGCCAGCACCCAGGGACTAGCGGGATTTGGGAATGAGCAGTTCTTC. It specifies CASTQGLAGFGNEQFF.

This clone was recorded a few times. The V call is TRBV11-2, the J call TRBJ2-7; D uncertain. V was trimmed by 0 bases and J by 5 bases, leaving 2 bases between them. There are 11 residues in the CDR3. The V gene's germline CDR1 is SGHAT and CDR2 FQNNGV. The CDR3 reads CASSLDHEQYF. CDR3 DNA sequence: TGTGCCAGCAGCTTAGATCACGAGCAGTACTTC.

The chain combines TRBV2 with TRBJ1-2; a weak D match, TRBD1 (6 bases). Germline assignment: CDR1 SNHLY and CDR2 FYNNEI. This CDR3 contains 14 residues. The ends were cut back, 4 bases at V and 3 bases at J, with 12 bases in the middle. As DNA, the CDR3 is TGTGCCAGCAGTGGGGGGCCCAGCGACTATGGCTACACCTTC. As protein: CASSGGPSDYGYTF.

There are a few counts of this clone. The chain employs TRBV30 and TRBJ1-2; D remains unclear. The V gene lost 0 bases and the J gene lost 4 bases, with 9 bases spanning the gap. This CDR3 has 13 amino acids. CDR1 is GTSNPN and CDR2 is SVGIG in the germline V gene (reference sequence). DNA for the CDR3: TGTGCCTGGAGTGTAGACAAGCTCTATGGCTACACCTTC. Protein product: CAWSVDKLYGYTF.

CDR3 bases: TGTGCCAGCAGCTCTGTGACCTGGGAGCAGTACTTC. This sequence encodes CASSSVTWEQYF. The chain employs TRBV7-9 and TRBJ2-7; D ambiguous. In germline, CDR1 is SEHNR, CDR2 FQNEAQ (reference sequence). Trimming pared 4 bases from V and 7 bases from J, leaving 11 bases between. This CDR3 comprises 12 residues.

The chain is built from TRBV27 and TRBJ1-5, with D possibly matching TRBD1 (5 bases). The germline gives CDR1 MNHEY, CDR2 SMNVEV (reference sequence). Deletions cut 6 bases from V and 1 base from J, with 10 bases between. The CDR3 is 14 residues long. Written as DNA, the CDR3 is TGTGCCAGCAGGATCGCAGGGAGCAATCAGCCCCAGCATTTT. Residues: CASRIAGSNQPQHF.

V gene TRBV6-5 combines with J gene TRBJ2-7; the match to TRBD1 covers 7 bases. The V gene end was trimmed by 5 bases and the J gene end by 1 base; junction bases not matched to a gene: 2. This CDR3 is built from 13 residues. Germline V gene sequence: CDR1 MNHEY, CDR2 SVGAGI. CDR3 residues: CASSRTGSYEQYF. CDR3 nucleotides: TGTGCCAGCAGTAGGACAGGTTCCTACGAGCAGTACTTC.

This clone appeared once. V gene TRBV21-1 combines with J gene TRBJ2-6; the table calls TRBD2, which could not be checked here. TRBV21-1 is a pseudogene. This CDR3 contains 16 residues. CDR3 residues: CASSKSPREWANVLTF. CDR3 sequence (DNA): TGTGCCAGCAGCAAAAGCCCTCGGGAGTGGGCCAACGTCCTGACTTTC.

This chain joins TRBV6-1 and TRBJ1-1; 8 nucleotides match TRBD1. CDR1 and CDR2 from the germline V gene are MNHNS and SASEGT. With 2 bases clipped from V and 5 bases from J, the junction kept 10 bases outside the gene matches. The CDR3 extends over 16 amino acids. The CDR3 DNA sequence: TGTGCCAGCAGTGAAATCGACCCAGGGGGCTATACTGAAGCTTTCTTT. Translated, it gives CASSEIDPGGYTEAFF.